The rows below give T cell receptor beta chains drawn from one sample of a study of cytomegalovirus exposure and HLA in healthy donors. The table came from immunoSEQ multiplex PCR; TCRdb's copy has only in-frame clones and leaves some out. The sample yields some 140,000 clones, approximately 77% seen once. The sequenced sample was PBMCs. The receptors come from a woman aged 55-75 years in good health and CMV-seronegative. Each CDR3 is given with its conserved first and last residue. The D gene is left open where the match is weak. Where a row states a size, it is once, few, many or the class of an expanded clone; other rows omit it.

size	J	V	D	DNA	CDR3
once	TRBJ2-1	TRBV6-5	TRBD2	TGTGCCAGCGGACTAGCGAACGGGAATGAGCAGTTCTTC	CASGLANGNEQFF
NA	TRBJ1-1	TRBV6-6	TRBD1	TGTGCCAGCTCATCACAGGGGGACACTGAAGCTTTCTTT	CASSSQGDTEAFF
NA	TRBJ2-2	TRBV6-1	NA	TGTGCCAGCAGTGTCAGACAGTGGGCACCGAACACCGGGGAGCTGTTTTTT	CASSVRQWAPNTGELFF
NA	TRBJ2-6	TRBV19	TRBD1	TGTGCCAGCACCCCCCGGGACAGGCCTTCTGGGGCCAACGTCCTGACTTTC	CASTPRDRPSGANVLTF
few	TRBJ2-6	TRBV4-1	TRBD1	TGCGCCAGCAGCCAAGGACAGGGGGCGGCTGGGGCCAACGTCCTGACTTTC	CASSQGQGAAGANVLTF
NA	TRBJ1-2	TRBV6-5	NA	TGTGCCAGCAGTTCCAGTCTCTATGGCTACACCTTC	CASSSSLYGYTF
NA	TRBJ1-1	TRBV7-2	NA	TGTGCCAGCAGCTTAGGGGGCTGGCCTGAAGCTTTCTTT	CASSLGGWPEAFF
NA	TRBJ1-2	TRBV28	TRBD1	TGTGCCAGCCGTCCCGGGACAGGGGTTTACTATGGCTACACCTTC	CASRPGTGVYYGYTF
NA	TRBJ1-1	TRBV14	NA	TGTGCCAGCAGCGTCGACACGGTCGTGACTGAAGCTTTCTTT	CASSVDTVVTEAFF
NA	TRBJ1-3	TRBV25-1	NA	TGTGCCAGCAGTGAATCCAGACTGACCCTCTCTGGAAACACCATATATTTT	CASSESRLTLSGNTIYF
NA	TRBJ2-5	TRBV7-6	TRBD2	TGTGCCAGCAGCTTAGAGGCGGCTAGCGGGGGGCAAGAGACCCAGTACTTC	CASSLEAASGGQETQYF
once	TRBJ1-2	TRBV27	NA	TGTGCCAGCAGTCCAAAATTCTCGAGGCAGGGATTGAGCTATGGCTACACCTTC	CASSPKFSRQGLSYGYTF
NA	TRBJ2-7	TRBV19	NA	TGTGCCAGTAGTATGGTTGGACAGAACTACGAGCAGTACTTC	CASSMVGQNYEQYF
NA	TRBJ2-2	TRBV10-1	TRBD1	TGCGCCAGCAGGGACAGGTCGAACACCGGGGAGCTGTTTTTT	CASRDRSNTGELFF
NA	TRBJ2-7	TRBV5-4	TRBD1	TGTGCCAGCAGCTTAGGGACAGGGGTCGGCTACGAGCAGTACTTC	CASSLGTGVGYEQYF
NA	TRBJ2-3	TRBV11-2	TRBD1	TGTGCCAGCAGCTCCTTGGGTGAGGGGGCGGCAGATACGCAGTATTTT	CASSSLGEGAADTQYF
few	TRBJ1-2	TRBV30	TRBD1	TGTGCCTGGTTTGACAGGGGGCAGGACTATGGCTACACCTTC	CAWFDRGQDYGYTF
few	TRBJ2-3	TRBV5-1	TRBD2	TGCGCCAGCGGGAACCCGGGACTAGCGGGAATTGATTCAGATACGCAGTATTTT	CASGNPGLAGIDSDTQYF
NA	TRBJ2-1	TRBV7-9	NA	TGTGCCAGCAGCTTAATGGCGGGAACACTCTCTGAGCAGTTCTTC	CASSLMAGTLSEQFF
NA	TRBJ2-7	TRBV7-9	TRBD2	TGTGCCAGCAGCCCGTCCGGGGCGGGAGCTGTCAACGAGCAGTACTTC	CASSPSGAGAVNEQYF
NA	TRBJ1-3	TRBV11-2	TRBD1	TGTGCCAGCAGCCGGGGCCCGGGACAGGGAGCTTTCTCTGGAAACACCATATATTTT	CASSRGPGQGAFSGNTIYF
NA	TRBJ2-2	TRBV15	NA	TGTGCCACTGGACACAAAGACACCGGGGAGCTGTTTTTT	CATGHKDTGELFF
NA	TRBJ1-2	TRBV30	TRBD1	TGTGCCTGGACAAAGGGGGACAGGGTTGGCGGCTACACCTTC	CAWTKGDRVGGYTF
NA	TRBJ2-7	TRBV5-1	TRBD2	TGCGCCAGCAGCTACGGACTAGCGGGCTCCTACGAGCAGTACTTC	CASSYGLAGSYEQYF
NA	TRBJ1-3	TRBV7-8	TRBD1	TGTGCCAGCAGCTACAGGGGTAGCGGAAACACCATATATTTT	CASSYRGSGNTIYF
NA	TRBJ2-1	TRBV7-9	TRBD2	TGTGCCAGCAGCCCTAGACTAGCGGGGGACAACAATGAGCAGTTCTTC	CASSPRLAGDNNEQFF
NA	TRBJ2-7	TRBV6-1	TRBD1	TGTGCCAGCAGGGGACAGGGGGGAGAGCAGTACTTC	CASRGQGGEQYF
NA	TRBJ2-3	TRBV28	NA	TGTGCCAGCAGGGGGACTGCAACAGATACGCAGTATTTT	CASRGTATDTQYF
NA	TRBJ2-7	TRBV28	TRBD1	TGTGCCAGCACCCTTATGTTCGGGACAGGGATGGGCGAGCAGTACTTC	CASTLMFGTGMGEQYF
NA	TRBJ1-2	TRBV10-2	TRBD1	TGCGCCAGCAGTCCAGGGACAGGGGGCGCGGGGGGCTACACCTTC	CASSPGTGGAGGYTF
NA	TRBJ2-1	TRBV27	TRBD2	TGTGCCAGCAATAATAAGGCAGGGTGGACTAGCGGGATCAATGAGCAGTTCTTC	CASNNKAGWTSGINEQFF
NA	TRBJ1-2	TRBV7-8	NA	TGTGCCAGCAGCTTAGGGCAGGGTGGCTACACCTTC	CASSLGQGGYTF
NA	TRBJ2-7	TRBV6-1	NA	TGTGCCAGCATTGGGGGCCTTATCCAGTACTTC	CASIGGLIQYF
NA	TRBJ2-7	TRBV7-9	NA	TGTGCCAGCAGCCGACCGGGAGAGAAGACCTACGAGCAGTACTTC	CASSRPGEKTYEQYF
NA	TRBJ2-1	TRBV7-3	NA	TGTGCCAGCAGCCCTACTAGAAGCTCCTACAATGAGCAGTTCTTC	CASSPTRSSYNEQFF
few	TRBJ2-7	TRBV28	NA	TGTGCCAGCAGTTTAGCCGGGACTGGGACTCGGGAGCAGTACTTC	CASSLAGTGTREQYF
NA	TRBJ2-3	TRBV20-1	TRBD2	TGCAGTGCTAGGGGGGGGGATACGCAGTATTTT	CSARGGDTQYF
NA	TRBJ1-4	TRBV9	TRBD1	TGTGCCAGCAGCGTAGGGGACAGGGTCGGCAGTGAAAAACTGTTTTTT	CASSVGDRVGSEKLFF
NA	TRBJ2-2	TRBV9	TRBD2	TGTGCCAGCAGCCCGACCCGACTAGCGGGAATGAACACCGGGGAGCTGTTTTTT	CASSPTRLAGMNTGELFF
NA	TRBJ1-1	TRBV28	TRBD1	TGTGCCAGCAGTTCGACAGGGGGCCTAAGGCGGGATGAAGCTTTCTTT	CASSSTGGLRRDEAFF